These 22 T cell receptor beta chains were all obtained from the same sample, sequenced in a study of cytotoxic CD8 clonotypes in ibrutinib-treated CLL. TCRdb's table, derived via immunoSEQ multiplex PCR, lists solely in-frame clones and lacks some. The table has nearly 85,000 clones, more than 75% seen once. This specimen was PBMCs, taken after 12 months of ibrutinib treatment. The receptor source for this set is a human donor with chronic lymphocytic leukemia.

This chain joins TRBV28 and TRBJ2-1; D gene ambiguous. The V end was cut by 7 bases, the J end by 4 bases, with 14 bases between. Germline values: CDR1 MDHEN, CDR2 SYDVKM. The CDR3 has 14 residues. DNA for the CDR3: TGTGCCAGCACCCCCTGGTGGAAATACAATGAGCAGTTCTTC. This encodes CASTPWWKYNEQFF. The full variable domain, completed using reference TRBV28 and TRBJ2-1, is DVKVTQSSRYLVKRTGEKVFLECVQDMDHENMFWYRQDPGLGLRLIYFSYDVKMKEKGDIPEGYSVSREKKERFSLILESASTNQTSMYLCASTPWWKYNEQFFGPGTRLTVL.

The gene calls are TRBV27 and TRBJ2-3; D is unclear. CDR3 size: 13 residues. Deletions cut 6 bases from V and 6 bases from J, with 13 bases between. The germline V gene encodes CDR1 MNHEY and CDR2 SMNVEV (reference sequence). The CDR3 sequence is CASSRREVDTQYF. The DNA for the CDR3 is TGTGCCAGCAGCCGCCGTGAGGTGGATACGCAGTATTTT.

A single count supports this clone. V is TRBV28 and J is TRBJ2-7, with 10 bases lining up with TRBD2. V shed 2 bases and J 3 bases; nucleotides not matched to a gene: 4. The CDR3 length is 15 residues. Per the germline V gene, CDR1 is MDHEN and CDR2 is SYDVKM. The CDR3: CASSLDASGSYEQYF. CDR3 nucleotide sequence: TGTGCCAGCAGTTTAGATGCTAGCGGGAGCTACGAGCAGTACTTC.

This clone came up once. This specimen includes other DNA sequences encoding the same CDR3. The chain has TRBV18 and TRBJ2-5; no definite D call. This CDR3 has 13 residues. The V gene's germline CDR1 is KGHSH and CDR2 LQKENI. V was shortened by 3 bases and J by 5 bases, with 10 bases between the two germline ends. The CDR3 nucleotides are TGTGCCAGCTCACCTGCCTCATGGGAGACCCAGTACTTC. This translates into CASSPASWETQYF.

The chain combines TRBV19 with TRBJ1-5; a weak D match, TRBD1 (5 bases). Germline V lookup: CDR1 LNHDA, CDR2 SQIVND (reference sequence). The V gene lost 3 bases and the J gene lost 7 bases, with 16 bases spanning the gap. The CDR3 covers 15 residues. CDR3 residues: CASSIPWGEGQPQHF. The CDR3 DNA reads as TGTGCCAGTAGTATCCCATGGGGGGAAGGACAGCCCCAGCATTTT.

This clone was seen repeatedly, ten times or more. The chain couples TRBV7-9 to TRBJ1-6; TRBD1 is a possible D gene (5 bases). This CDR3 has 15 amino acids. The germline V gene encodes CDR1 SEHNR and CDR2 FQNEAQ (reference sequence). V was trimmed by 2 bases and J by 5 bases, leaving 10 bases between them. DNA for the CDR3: TGTGCCAGCAGCTTATTGGGGGACCATAATTCACCCCTCCACTTT. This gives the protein CASSLLGDHNSPLHF.

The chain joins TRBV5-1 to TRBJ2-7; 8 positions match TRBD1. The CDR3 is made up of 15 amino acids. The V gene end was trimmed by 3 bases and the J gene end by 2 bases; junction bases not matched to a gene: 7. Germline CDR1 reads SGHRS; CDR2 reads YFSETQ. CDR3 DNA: TGCGCCAGCAGCTCCGGACAGGGCCCAACCTACGAGCAGTACTTC. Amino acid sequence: CASSSGQGPTYEQYF.

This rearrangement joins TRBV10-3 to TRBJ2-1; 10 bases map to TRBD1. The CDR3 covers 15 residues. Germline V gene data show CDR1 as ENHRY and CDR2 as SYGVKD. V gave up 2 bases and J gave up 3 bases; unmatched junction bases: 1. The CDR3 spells CAISERTGGYNEQFF. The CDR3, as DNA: TGTGCCATCAGTGAGCGGACAGGGGGCTACAATGAGCAGTTCTTC.

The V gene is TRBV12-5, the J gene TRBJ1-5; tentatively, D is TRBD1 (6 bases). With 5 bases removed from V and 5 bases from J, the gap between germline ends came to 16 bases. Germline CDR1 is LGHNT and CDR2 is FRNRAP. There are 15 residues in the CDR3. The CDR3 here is CASGPPRGLDQPQHF. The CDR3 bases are TGTGCTAGTGGTCCCCCAAGGGGGTTAGATCAGCCCCAGCATTTT.

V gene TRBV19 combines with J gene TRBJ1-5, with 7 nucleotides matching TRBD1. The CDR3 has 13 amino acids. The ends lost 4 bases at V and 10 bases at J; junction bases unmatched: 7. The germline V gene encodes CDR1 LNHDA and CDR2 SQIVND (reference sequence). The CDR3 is CASSRQGGNPQHF. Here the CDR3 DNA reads TGTGCCAGTAGTAGACAGGGTGGGAATCCCCAGCATTTT.

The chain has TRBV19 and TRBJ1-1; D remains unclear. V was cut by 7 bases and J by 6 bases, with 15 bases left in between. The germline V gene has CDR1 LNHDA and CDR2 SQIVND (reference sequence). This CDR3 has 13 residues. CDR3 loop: CASNPGPWAEAFF. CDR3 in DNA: TGTGCCAGTAATCCGGGCCCATGGGCTGAAGCTTTCTTT.

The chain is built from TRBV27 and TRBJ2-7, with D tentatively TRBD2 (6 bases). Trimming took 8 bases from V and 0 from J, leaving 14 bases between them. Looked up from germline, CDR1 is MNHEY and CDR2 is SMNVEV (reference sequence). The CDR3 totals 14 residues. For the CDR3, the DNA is TGTGCCAGCTGGGGGGACGGCACCTCCTACGAGCAGTACTTC. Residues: CASWGDGTSYEQYF.

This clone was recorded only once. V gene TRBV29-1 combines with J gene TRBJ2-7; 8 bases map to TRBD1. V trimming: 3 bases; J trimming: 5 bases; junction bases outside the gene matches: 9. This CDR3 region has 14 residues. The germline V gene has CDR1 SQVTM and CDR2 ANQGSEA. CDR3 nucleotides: TGCAGCGTTGATGAGGCAGGGGGCTACCACGAGCAGTACTTC. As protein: CSVDEAGGYHEQYF.

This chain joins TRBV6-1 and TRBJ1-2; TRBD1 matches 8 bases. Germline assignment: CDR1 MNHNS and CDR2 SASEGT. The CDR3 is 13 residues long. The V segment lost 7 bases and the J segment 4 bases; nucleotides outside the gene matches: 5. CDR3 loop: CASIPQGGYGYTF. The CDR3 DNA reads TGTGCCAGCATACCACAGGGGGGCTATGGCTACACCTTC.

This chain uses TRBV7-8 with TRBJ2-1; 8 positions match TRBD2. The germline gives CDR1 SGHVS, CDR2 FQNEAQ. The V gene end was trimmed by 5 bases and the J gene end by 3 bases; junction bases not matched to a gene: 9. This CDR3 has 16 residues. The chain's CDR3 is CASSPPGTRIYNEQFF. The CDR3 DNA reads TGTGCCAGCAGCCCCCCGGGGACTAGAATCTACAATGAGCAGTTCTTC. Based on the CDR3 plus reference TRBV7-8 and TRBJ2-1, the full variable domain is GAGVSQSPRYKVAKRGQDVALRCDPISGHVSLFWYQQALGQGPEFLTYFQNEAQLDKSGLPSDRFFAERPEGSVSTLKIQRTQQEDSAVYLCASSPPGTRIYNEQFFGPGTRLTVL.

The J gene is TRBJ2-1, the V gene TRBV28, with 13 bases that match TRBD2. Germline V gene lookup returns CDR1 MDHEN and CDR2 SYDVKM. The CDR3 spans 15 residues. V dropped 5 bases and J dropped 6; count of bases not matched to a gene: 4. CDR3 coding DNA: TGTGCCAGCAGTATCACTAGCGGGAGGGGCAATGAGCAGTTCTTC. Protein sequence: CASSITSGRGNEQFF.

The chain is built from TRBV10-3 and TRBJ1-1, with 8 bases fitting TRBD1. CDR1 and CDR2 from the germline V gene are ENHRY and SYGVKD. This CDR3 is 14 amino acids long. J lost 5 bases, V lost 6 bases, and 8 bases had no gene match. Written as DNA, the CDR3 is TGTGCCATCAGCGGACAGGGTGGGGCGACTGAAGCTTTCTTT. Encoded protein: CAISGQGGATEAFF.

In nucleotides, the CDR3 is TGTGCCAGTAGTACCCTAGCGGGAGTGGTGGGCACAGATACGCAGTATTTT. Translation: CASSTLAGVVGTDTQYF. The gene calls are TRBV19 and TRBJ2-3; 10 bases line up with TRBD2. Germline CDR1 LNHDA, CDR2 SQIVND (reference sequence). The CDR3 runs 17 residues. The ends lost 4 bases at V and 1 base at J; junction bases unmatched: 8. Using reference TRBV19 and TRBJ2-3 for the parts outside the CDR3, the full variable domain is DGGITQSPKYLFRKEGQNVTLSCEQNLNHDAMYWYRQDPGQGLRLIYYSQIVNDFQKGDIAEGYSVSREKKESFPLTVTSAQKNPTAFYLCASSTLAGVVGTDTQYFGPGTRLTVL.

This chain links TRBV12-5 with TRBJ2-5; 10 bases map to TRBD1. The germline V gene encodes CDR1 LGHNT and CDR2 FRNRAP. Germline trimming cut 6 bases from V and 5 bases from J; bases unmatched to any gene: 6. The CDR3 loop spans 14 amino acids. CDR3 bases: TGTGCTAGTGGCCCCGGACAGGGGGAGGAGACCCAGTACTTC. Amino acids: CASGPGQGEETQYF.

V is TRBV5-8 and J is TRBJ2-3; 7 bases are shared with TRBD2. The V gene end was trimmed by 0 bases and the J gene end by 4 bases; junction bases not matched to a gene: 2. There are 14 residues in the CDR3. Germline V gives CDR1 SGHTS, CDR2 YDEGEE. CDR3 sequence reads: CASSLGAGADTQYF. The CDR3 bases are TGTGCCAGCAGCTTGGGCGCGGGAGCAGATACGCAGTATTTT.

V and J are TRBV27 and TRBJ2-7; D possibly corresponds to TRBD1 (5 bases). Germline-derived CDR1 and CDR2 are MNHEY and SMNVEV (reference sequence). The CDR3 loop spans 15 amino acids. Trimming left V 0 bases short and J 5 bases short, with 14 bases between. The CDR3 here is CASSLSGLVVHEQYF. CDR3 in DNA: TGTGCCAGCAGTTTATCGGGGCTAGTGGTCCACGAGCAGTACTTC.

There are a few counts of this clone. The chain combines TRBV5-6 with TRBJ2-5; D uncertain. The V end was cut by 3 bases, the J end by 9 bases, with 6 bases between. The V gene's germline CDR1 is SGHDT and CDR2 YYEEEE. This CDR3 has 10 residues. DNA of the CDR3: TGTGCCAGCAGCTCCCCCCCCCAGTACTTC. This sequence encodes CASSSPPQYF.